This TCR beta chain is drawn from a study of shared clonotypes between healthy human individuals. Overall study: The study drew on two women and a few men aged 18 to 49 as donors.

Per the germline V gene, CDR1 is MNHNY and CDR2 is SVGAGI (reference sequence). The V segment lost 8 bases and the J segment 1 base; nucleotides outside the gene matches: 7. The length of the CDR3 is 14 residues. An even split of each subset's genomic DNA across several immunoSEQ plates was performed. Roughly 30,000 T cell genomes (approximately 180 ng DNA) went into each sorted-subset replicate. Some clones are missing from TCRdb's copy, which holds only in-frame ones; the method was immunoSEQ multiplex PCR. This sample has approximately 400,000 clones; just over 95% occur once, and the top ten carry 0.32%.

Sequencing used memory CD8+ T cells sorted from blood. Regarding subset: CD45RO+ cells pooled with CCR7-negative TemRA cells. The chain has TRBV6-6 and TRBJ2-5; 7 bases are a match to TRBD2. The TCR comes from a man aged 25 to 45 in good health. The CDR3 protein is CASAGVRSQETQYF. The CDR3 DNA reads TGTGCCAGCGCGGGGGTAAGGTCCCAAGAGACCCAGTACTTC.